This T cell receptor (beta chain) was retrieved from a study of regulatory T cells in long-lasting Graves disease. At the level of the study: For a period under 3 months, newly diagnosed Graves' patients had taken antithyroid drugs.

Arm-PCR with iRepertoire HTBI primers amplified the CDR3 regions for these TCR beta libraries. TCRdb recomputed calls from the multiplex PCR reads with MiXCR, one row per CDR3 protein. The sample shows 200,000 to 300,000 distinct CDR3 sequences, roughly 21% of them seen only once. There are many counts of this clonotype. Time point denoted: newly diagnosed GD, antithyroid drugs for less than 3 months. PBMCs were the source of the RNA used for TCR sequencing. American Thyroid Association guidelines were used to diagnose Graves' disease. Each patient gave approximately 9.2 milliliters of EDTA-anticoagulated peripheral blood. Trimming took 0 bases from V and 4 from J; bases not matched to a gene: 6. The CDR3 has 15 residues. Germline assignment: CDR1 SGHTS and CDR2 YDEGEE.

The source of this sequence is a female donor with Graves disease. This chain uses TRBV5-8 with TRBJ1-1; 7 nucleotides line up with TRBD1. This material consisted of peripheral blood mononuclear cells (PBMCs), taken at new diagnosis, from a patient treated with antithyroid drugs. CDR3 sequence: CASSLGLQGLTEAFF. CDR3 DNA: TGTGCCAGCAGCTTGGGACTACAGGGGCTCACTGAAGCTTTCTTT.